These 14 T cell receptor beta chains originate from one sample sequenced in a study of T-cell memory formation after mild COVID-19. TCRdb redid the calling of the 5' RACE reads with MiXCR, one entry per CDR3 protein. The sample includes about 560,000 distinct CDR3 sequences, roughly a fifth of them seen just once. Source material: PBMCs or a T cell subset sorted from them (not recorded which). The receptors originated from an adult woman who had mild COVID-19 (a few samples of this study predate the infection). Cell type and time point are not known.

The genes are TRBV29-1 and TRBJ1-1; D is ambiguous. CDR3 length: 10 residues. Trimming removed 2 bases at V and 11 bases at J, with 9 bases between. Per the germline V gene, CDR1 is SQVTM and CDR2 is ANQGSEA. The CDR3 spells CSVENGEAFF. In DNA, the CDR3 is TGCAGCGTTGAAAACGGAGAGGCTTTCTTT.

The chain uses TRBV27 and TRBJ1-1; D is undetermined. Per the germline V gene, CDR1 is MNHEY and CDR2 is SMNVEV (reference sequence). Trimming shortened V by 1 base and J by 5 bases, and 14 bases separated the two germline ends. The CDR3 consists of 15 residues. DNA for the CDR3: TGTGCCAGCAGTTTATGGGAGGGATCGGGGACTGAAGCTTTCTTT. Residues: CASSLWEGSGTEAFF.

This chain links TRBV30 with TRBJ2-7; D is possibly TRBD1 (5 bases). V lost 8 bases and J lost 3, with 14 bases in between. The CDR3 length is 12 residues. The germline CDR1 and CDR2 sequences are GTSNPN and SVGIG (reference sequence). The DNA for the CDR3 is TGTGCCCGAGACAGTTACAACTACGAGCAGTACTTC. Its protein product is CARDSYNYEQYF.

V gene TRBV5-1 combines with J gene TRBJ2-3, with TRBD1 identical over 7 bases. The V and J ends lost 0 bases and 8 bases, in that order; junction bases with no gene match: 12. The germline V gene has CDR1 SGHRS and CDR2 YFSETQ. CDR3 length: 16 residues. In nucleotides, the CDR3 is TGCGCCAGCAGCTTGGCCCCTAGGGACAGTTACGGTACGCAGTATTTT. It is translated as CASSLAPRDSYGTQYF.

The gene calls are TRBV6-5 and TRBJ2-1; D uncertain. In germline, CDR1 is MNHEY, CDR2 SVGAGI. This CDR3 spans 12 amino acids. Trimming stripped 8 bases from V and 6 bases from J, with 11 bases between. CDR3 in amino acids: CASRRAGNEQFF. In DNA form, the CDR3 reads TGTGCCAGCCGACGGGCTGGCAATGAGCAGTTCTTC.

The rearrangement uses TRBV6-2 or TRBV6-3 and TRBJ2-1; 13 nucleotides align to TRBD2. The V segment lost 7 bases and the J segment 7 bases; nucleotides outside the gene matches: 13. This CDR3 spans 17 amino acids. Germline loops: CDR1 MNHEY, CDR2 SVGEGT. The CDR3: CASTQQLAGGPGNEQFF. The CDR3 DNA is TGTGCCAGCACCCAACAACTAGCGGGAGGGCCGGGTAATGAGCAGTTCTTC.

This clonotype was seen a few times. The chain joins TRBV5-4 to TRBJ2-5, with D uncertain. Germline V lookup: CDR1 SGHNT, CDR2 YYREEE (reference sequence). Trimming took 5 bases from V and 1 from J, leaving 6 bases between them. This CDR3 has 12 amino acids. The CDR3 region is CASRWGQETQYF. CDR3 in DNA: TGTGCCAGCAGGTGGGGCCAAGAGACCCAGTACTTC.

This clonotype was seen more than once but under ten times. The chain uses TRBV9 and TRBJ1-1, with D unresolved. The CDR3 contains 16 residues. From germline, CDR1 is SGDLS and CDR2 YYNGEE. Trimming removed 0 bases at V and 1 base at J, with 13 bases between. For the CDR3, the DNA is TGTGCCAGCAGCGTAGGTTCGGCAAGACCGAACACTGAAGCTTTCTTT. This codes for CASSVGSARPNTEAFF.

This clonotype showed up just a few times. The gene calls are TRBV12-3 or TRBV12-4 and TRBJ2-1; D is possibly TRBD2 (5 bases). This CDR3 comprises 16 residues. Deletions cut 0 bases from V and 4 bases from J, with 13 bases between. The CDR3 DNA is TGTGCCAGCAGTTTAGCGCTCCTAGCACCGTACAATGAGCAGTTCTTC. It is translated as CASSLALLAPYNEQFF.

In this sample, this clonotype turned up many times. In DNA form, the CDR3 reads TGTGCCAGCAAATTCTCAGATACGCAGTATTTT. This translates into CASKFSDTQYF. The rearrangement uses TRBV6-6 and TRBJ2-3; no clear D gene. V lost 7 bases and J lost 4, with 6 bases in between. Germline CDR1 is MNHNY and CDR2 is SVGAGI (reference sequence). The CDR3 runs to 11 residues.

J is TRBJ2-1 and V is TRBV7-9; TRBD1 aligns across 8 bases. Per the germline V gene, CDR1 is SEHNR and CDR2 is FQNEAQ (reference sequence). J lost 5 bases, V lost 3 bases, and 3 bases had no gene match. The CDR3 loop spans 14 amino acids. The chain's CDR3 is CASSLAQGDNEQFF. In DNA form, the CDR3 reads TGTGCCAGCAGCTTGGCACAGGGGGACAATGAGCAGTTCTTC. The entire variable domain, with the rest obtained from reference TRBV7-9 and TRBJ2-1, is as follows: DTGVSQNPRHKITKRGQNVTFRCDPISEHNRLYWYRQTLGQGPEFLTYFQNEAQLEKSRLLSDRFSAERPKGSFSTLEIQRTEQGDSAMYLCASSLAQGDNEQFFGPGTRLTVL.

This clonotype was counted at least ten times. The V gene is TRBV12-3 or TRBV12-4, the J gene TRBJ2-3, with TRBD2 matching 12 bases. The CDR3 runs 16 residues. V gave up 5 bases and J gave up 4 bases; unmatched junction bases: 7. This CDR3 is CASSIRTSGAPDTQYF. In DNA form, the CDR3 reads TGTGCCAGCAGTATCCGGACTAGCGGGGCTCCAGATACGCAGTATTTT.

The table lists this clonotype with a few counts. This chain links TRBV7-2 with TRBJ2-5; 14 positions match TRBD2. V lost 3 bases to trimming and J lost 0 bases; unmatched junction nucleotides: 6. The CDR3 sequence is 18 residues long. Germline V gives CDR1 SGHTA, CDR2 FQGNSA. The CDR3 sequence is CASSLMLGLAGDQETQYF. As DNA, the CDR3 is TGTGCCAGCAGCTTGATGTTGGGACTAGCGGGAGACCAAGAGACCCAGTACTTC.

The J gene is TRBJ2-7, the V gene TRBV12-3 or TRBV12-4; D is possibly TRBD2 (6 bases). Trimming stripped 10 bases from V and 2 bases from J, with 21 bases between. This CDR3 is built from 15 residues. CDR3 in DNA: TGTGCCACCGCACGTGGGGGGACGGAAGCCTACGAGCAGTACTTC. This translates into CATARGGTEAYEQYF.